The present TCR beta chain was sequenced within a study of blood T cell repertoires in COVID-19. Overall study: Acute and convalescent COVID-19 specimens originated in the United States, Italy and Spain. In each case, the material was cDNA or gDNA derived from T cells, B-cell-depleted T cells, or PBMCs.

Germline V CDR1 and CDR2: MNHEY, SVGEGT. V lost 0 bases, J lost 6 bases, and 11 bases lay in between. The CDR3 is made up of 14 amino acids. In the original workflow: Researchers report that nucleated cell counts were estimated from reference gene primer amplification. Assay used: immunoSEQ multiplex PCR; TCRdb lists only in-frame clones, some missing. V and J calls and clone size are given by that table; D and trimming were obtained from the DNA. The sample lists about 70,000 clones; around 90% were seen once. This chain connects TRBV6-2 or TRBV6-3 to TRBJ2-5; possible D gene TRBD1, 6 bases. Sample: peripheral blood. The clonotype was recovered from a man between 50 and 59 years old with acute or convalescent COVID-19. In DNA, the CDR3 is TGTGCCAGCAGTTACTCCACAGGGCGCCAGACCCAGTACTTC. Translation: CASSYSTGRQTQYF.